Following are 23 T cell receptor beta chains from one sample sequenced in a study of regulatory T cells in long-lasting Graves disease. Time point: newly diagnosed GD, antithyroid drugs for less than 3 months. From PBMCs, RNA was extracted and then used to make the TCR library. Through Arm-PCR of CDR3 regions and iRepertoire HTBI primers, TCR beta libraries were built. TCRdb used MiXCR to reprocess the multiplex PCR reads, holding one entry per CDR3 protein. The table includes roughly 500,000 distinct CDR3 sequences, approximately 12% detected once. The sample was also reused in another study, on T cells in Graves' hyperthyroidism and ophthalmopathy.

The sequencing used peripheral blood mononuclear cells (PBMCs), collected at new diagnosis, from a patient treated with antithyroid drugs. The receptor source for this set is a woman aged 25 to 39 with Graves disease.

This clonotype has at least ten counts. This rearrangement joins TRBV27 to TRBJ1-2; D ambiguous. The V and J ends lost 1 base and 7 bases respectively, with 10 bases between them. Germline V gene data show CDR1 as MNHEY and CDR2 as SMNVEV (reference sequence). CDR3 length equals 13 residues. The CDR3 is CASSLWAGSGYTF. The DNA of the CDR3 is TGTGCCAGCAGTTTATGGGCCGGGTCTGGCTACACCTTC.

This clonotype was seen many times. The chain links TRBV14 to TRBJ2-3, with 7 bases lining up with TRBD2. The CDR3 runs to 17 residues. The V gene's germline CDR1 is SGHDN and CDR2 FVKESK. The trim removed 4 bases at V and 7 bases at J, leaving 17 bases unmatched. CDR3 sequence (DNA): TGTGCCAGCAGCCCGACCAAGGGACTACAGACCGAGTATACGCAGTATTTT. Protein: CASSPTKGLQTEYTQYF.

This clonotype was observed at least ten times. This chain uses TRBV7-9 with TRBJ2-1, with D possibly TRBD1 on 5 matching bases. Per the germline V gene, CDR1 is SEHNR and CDR2 is FQNEAQ (reference sequence). The length of the CDR3 is 15 residues. V was cut by 5 bases and J by 8 bases, with 19 bases left in between. CDR3 sequence reads: CASSNTGFRLDEQFF. The CDR3 nucleotides are TGTGCCAGCAGCAACACAGGATTCAGATTGGATGAGCAGTTCTTC.

This clonotype was seen at least ten times. This chain uses TRBV28 with TRBJ2-2; D unclear. The V gene lost 6 bases and the J gene lost 5 bases, with 7 bases spanning the gap. The CDR3 loop spans 12 amino acids. Germline V CDR1 and CDR2: MDHEN, SYDVKM. The CDR3 is CASRSPTGELFF. The CDR3 nucleotides read TGTGCCAGCAGGAGTCCAACCGGGGAGCTGTTTTTT.

This clonotype was detected many times. This chain connects TRBV2 to TRBJ1-1; D is undetermined. Trimming shortened V by 6 bases and J by 3 bases, and 11 bases separated the two germline ends. CDR1 and CDR2 (germline): SNHLY, FYNNEI. CDR3 length: 13 residues. As DNA, the CDR3 is TGTGCCAGCAGAGCGCTCGGAGACACTGAAGCTTTCTTT. Translating gives CASRALGDTEAFF.

Concerning this clonotype: A much more abundant neighbour one base away suggests this may be a read error. This chain links TRBV19 with TRBJ2-1, with a possible D match to TRBD2 (6 bases). CDR1 LNHDA and CDR2 SQIVND come from the germline V gene (reference sequence). The CDR3 sequence is 15 residues long. The CDR3 here is CASSISGDSYNERFF. The CDR3 DNA reads as TGTGCCAGTAGTATTTCGGGGGATTCCTACAATGAGCGGTTCTTC.

This clonotype was counted many times. This chain connects TRBV28 to TRBJ2-7; 7 bases align to TRBD2. V shed 5 bases and J 4 bases; nucleotides not matched to a gene: 8. Germline assignment: CDR1 MDHEN and CDR2 SYDVKM. This CDR3 is built from 14 residues. The CDR3 DNA reads as TGTGCCAGCAGTACCCTCTGGGGGGGTTACGAGCAGTACTTC. This translates into CASSTLWGGYEQYF.

This clonotype was counted ten times or more. Sequence at one end of the junction differs from germline and may be a read error. The J gene is TRBJ2-7, the V gene TRBV28; TRBD2 agrees at 11 bases. The CDR3 has 17 amino acids. CDR1 and CDR2 (germline): MDHEN, SYDVKM. The CDR3, as DNA: TGTGCCAGCAGTTTCGCCGGACCGGGACTAGCGGCGTACGGGCAGTACTTC. The encoded protein is CASSFAGPGLAAYGQYF.

This clonotype was observed many times. The CDR3 loop is CSVPRVFTEETQYF. The DNA of the CDR3 is TGCAGCGTCCCCAGGGTATTTACGGAAGAGACCCAGTACTTC. This chain joins TRBV29-1 and TRBJ2-5, with D possibly being TRBD1 (5 bases). CDR1 is SQVTM, CDR2 ANQGSEA, per germline. Trimming took 6 bases from V and 3 from J, leaving 17 bases between them. The CDR3 spans 14 residues.

There are many counts of this clonotype. V gene TRBV2 combines with J gene TRBJ2-5; D may be TRBD1 (5 bases). In germline, CDR1 is SNHLY, CDR2 FYNNEI. The CDR3 has 14 amino acids. V was shortened by 3 bases and J by 7 bases, with 15 bases between the two germline ends. The DNA of the CDR3 is TGTGCCAGCAGTGACACAGGCCAGTTCGGGACCCAGTACTTC. It codes for CASSDTGQFGTQYF.

Written as DNA, the CDR3 is TGTGCCAGCAGTGAGGTCATGAATCAGCCCCAGCATTTT. Its protein is CASSEVMNQPQHF. J is TRBJ1-5 and V is TRBV28; D is undetermined. CDR3 size: 13 residues. V shed 5 bases and J shed 4 bases, with 9 bases lying between them. Germline V lookup: CDR1 MDHEN, CDR2 SYDVKM.

This clonotype was recorded many times. The rearrangement joins TRBV29-1 to TRBJ2-7, with unresolved D. The CDR3 contains 11 residues. Germline V gene lookup returns CDR1 SQVTM and CDR2 ANQGSEA. V gave up 0 bases and J gave up 4 bases, with 4 bases separating them. Here the CDR3 reads CSVEDPYEQYF. The CDR3 DNA reads TGCAGCGTTGAAGACCCATACGAGCAGTACTTC.

This clonotype was recorded at least ten times. The chain employs TRBV5-1 and TRBJ2-1; a possible D gene is TRBD2 (6 bases). With 4 bases removed from V and 4 bases from J, the gap between germline ends came to 15 bases. CDR3 size: 15 residues. From germline, CDR1 is SGHRS and CDR2 YFSETQ. The DNA for the CDR3 is TGCGCCAGCAGCCCGGGCGGGGCCGGATACAATGAGCAGTTCTTC. Translated: CASSPGGAGYNEQFF.

This clonotype was observed at least ten times. V usage is TRBV11-2 and J usage is TRBJ2-7; D is possibly TRBD1 or TRBD2 (5 bases each). V was cut by 0 bases and J by 7 bases, with 13 bases left in between. The CDR3 sequence is 14 residues long. Germline V gene sequence: CDR1 SGHAT, CDR2 FQNNGV. The CDR3 reads CASSLDGTLGEQYF. CDR3 bases: TGTGCCAGCAGCTTAGATGGGACCTTGGGAGAGCAGTACTTC.

The J gene is TRBJ2-1, the V gene TRBV7-9; D unclear. The CDR3 sequence is 14 residues long. Trimming removed 2 bases from V and 3 bases from J, with 8 bases in between. Germline loops: CDR1 SEHNR, CDR2 FQNEAQ (reference sequence). CDR3 DNA: TGTGCCAGCAGCTTATCCCTAATCTACAATGAGCAGTTCTTC. This translates into CASSLSLIYNEQFF.

This clonotype was observed at least ten times. This chain links TRBV5-5 with TRBJ2-2; no definite D call. Germline CDR1 reads SGHKS; CDR2 reads YYEKEE (reference sequence). V lost 4 bases to trimming and J lost 9 bases, with 7 bases between them. The CDR3 runs 11 residues. The CDR3 coding sequence is TGTGCCAGCAGCCGAACCTGGGAGCTGTTTTTT. Translating gives CASSRTWELFF.

This clonotype was seen only a few times. The chain uses TRBV19 and TRBJ2-1; 11 bases align to TRBD2. The germline V gene has CDR1 LNHDA and CDR2 SQIVND (reference sequence). V was pared by 4 bases and J by 2 bases, with 4 bases of the junction left unmatched. There are 16 residues in the CDR3. This CDR3 is CASSKGTSGPYNEQFF. DNA of the CDR3: TGTGCCAGTAGTAAGGGGACTAGCGGTCCCTACAATGAGCAGTTCTTC.

There are a few counts of this clonotype. V usage is TRBV13 and J usage is TRBJ1-1; TRBD1 matches 7 bases. CDR3 size: 16 residues. Trimming at V came to 4 bases and at J to 0 bases, leaving 8 bases not matched to a gene. Germline-derived CDR1 and CDR2 are PRHDT and FYEKMQ (reference sequence). CDR3 sequence (DNA): TGTGCCAGCAGCTCTGGACAGGAGAACATGAACACTGAAGCTTTCTTT. This sequence encodes CASSSGQENMNTEAFF.

V is TRBV6-1 and J is TRBJ1-3; D gene unclear. The V end lost 5 bases, the J end lost 3 bases, and 17 bases lay between the germline ends. This CDR3 has 16 residues. Germline V lookup: CDR1 MNHNS, CDR2 SASEGT. CDR3 in amino acids: CASSLKGGVSGNTIYF. For the CDR3, the DNA is TGTGCCAGCAGTCTCAAAGGCGGGGTTAGTGGAAACACCATATATTTT.

This clonotype was counted at least ten times. DNA for the CDR3: TGTGCCAGCAGTTACGCAGGGTGGGACACTGAAGCTTTCTTT. It specifies CASSYAGWDTEAFF. V is TRBV6-5 and J is TRBJ1-1; the D gene is possibly TRBD1 (5 bases). Germline V gene data show CDR1 as MNHEY and CDR2 as SVGAGI. The CDR3 sequence is 14 residues long. The V end was cut by 2 bases, the J end by 3 bases, with 10 bases between.

The chain combines TRBV6-6 with TRBJ2-3, with unresolved D. The CDR3 extends over 16 amino acids. Trimming removed 0 bases at V and 1 base at J, with 11 bases between. CDR1 MNHNY and CDR2 SVGAGI come from the germline V gene (reference sequence). The CDR3 bases are TGTGCCAGCAGTTACTCGAGTCTCGGAGGCACAGATACGCAGTATTTT. Its translation is CASSYSSLGGTDTQYF.

The CDR3 protein is CASSHTGTGRTDTQYF. CDR3 bases: TGTGCCAGCTCACATACCGGGACAGGCCGCACAGATACGCAGTATTTT. The rearrangement links TRBV18 to TRBJ2-3; 8 bases are shared with TRBD1. With V trimmed by 4 bases and J by 1 base, 7 bases remained unmatched. The CDR3 totals 16 residues. Germline V gene sequence: CDR1 KGHSH, CDR2 LQKENI.

This clonotype was seen only a few times. The chain employs TRBV24-1 and TRBJ1-6; D ambiguous. V gave up 6 bases and J gave up 6 bases, with 14 bases separating them. This CDR3 has 15 residues. Germline V gene lookup returns CDR1 KGHDR and CDR2 SFDVKD. The CDR3 reads CATSLTSATNSPLHF. CDR3 DNA: TGTGCCACCAGTCTCACGTCAGCCACTAATTCACCCCTCCACTTT.